Below, 3 T cell receptor beta chains from the same sample are listed, as sequenced in a study of blood T cells in healthy people across ages. Together with a sample-barcoded 5' primer, a J-beta primer mix was included in a second PCR lasting roughly 6 to 12 cycles. Each CDR3 protein is one row after TCRdb ran MiXCR on the 5' RACE reads. The repertoire includes some 1.5 million distinct CDR3 sequences, about 30% of them detected once, and over 7% sits in the top ten. Sequenced: blood. These receptors were taken from a woman aged 30 to 39 in good health.

This clonotype was seen many times. The rearrangement links TRBV20-1 to TRBJ2-7; 11 nucleotides agree with TRBD2. J lost 3 bases, V lost 0 bases, and 10 bases had no gene match. The CDR3 covers 17 residues. Germline V gives CDR1 DFQATT, CDR2 SNEGSKA (reference sequence). The CDR3 reads CSARDSSGGIINYEQYF. CDR3 bases: TGCAGTGCTAGAGATTCTAGCGGGGGGATAATAAACTACGAGCAGTACTTC.

In DNA form, the CDR3 reads TGTGCCAGCAGCACCAGACTAGCGGGGGGGATAGATACGCAGTATTTT. Encoded protein: CASSTRLAGGIDTQYF. V usage is TRBV11-2 and J usage is TRBJ2-3, with 14 bases identical to TRBD2. Germline CDR1 is SGHAT and CDR2 is FQNNGV. V lost 5 bases and J lost 5; bases outside the gene matches: 6. The CDR3 extends over 16 amino acids.

This clonotype was detected only a few times. Here the CDR3 DNA reads TGTGCCAGCAGTTACTCCACGGACGGCAACACTGAAGCTTTCTTT. The encoded protein is CASSYSTDGNTEAFF. The gene calls are TRBV6-5 and TRBJ1-1, with D hard to call. The CDR3 is 15 residues long. The V gene's germline CDR1 is MNHEY and CDR2 SVGAGI. V was clipped by 0 bases and J by 2 bases, with 10 bases between them.